This T cell receptor beta chain was identified during a study of cytomegalovirus exposure and HLA in healthy donors. The ends were cut back, 1 base at V and 7 bases at J, with 20 bases in the middle. CDR3 length: 16 residues. Germline V gives CDR1 SEHNR, CDR2 FQNEAQ (reference sequence). This clone was found a few times. PCR involved 60 Vbeta and 13 Jbeta primers. Some clones are missing from TCRdb's copy, which holds only in-frame ones; the method was immunoSEQ multiplex PCR. The table shows about 150,000 clones, with about 75% occurring only once. The sequencing sample was made of PBMCs. The sequence was collected from a man younger than 35 in good health and CMV-seropositive. This rearrangement joins TRBV7-9 to TRBJ2-7; D remains unclear. The CDR3 DNA reads as TGTGCCAGCAGCTTAGGCCCGTCAACACCTTTTTGGGAGCAGTACTTC. Translating it yields CASSLGPSTPFWEQYF.